What follows are 26 T cell receptor beta chains derived from one specimen sequenced in a study of T cells in women clearing cervical HPV infection. Generated by immunoSEQ multiplex PCR, the TCRdb table keeps only in-frame clones and is missing some. This sample's clone table lists roughly 34,000 clones. Sequenced input: blood buffy coat. These receptors all stem from a woman between 18 and 70 years old with a cervical HPV16 infection that either progressed to CIN3+ or cleared (not recorded which).

As to this clone: The observed sequence ends 3 residues before the CDR3 terminus, with the missing tail filled in from the germline J gene. The V call is TRBV6-1, the J call TRBJ2-3, with 7 bases matching TRBD1. Germline CDR1 and CDR2: MNHNS and SASEGT. The CDR3 consists of 13 residues. CDR3 sequence: CASSEEGAQPQYF. The CDR3 bases that were read are TGTGCCAGCAGTGAAGAGGGGGCTCAGCCG.

Concerning this clone: Read sequence stops 3 residues before the CDR3 end, and the germline J gene provides the missing end. This chain uses TRBV20-1 with TRBJ2-3, with 7 bases matching TRBD1. The CDR3 runs to 13 residues. CDR1 is DFQATT, CDR2 SNEGSKA, per germline (reference sequence). The chain's CDR3 is CSAIQGEIETQYF. CDR3 DNA (partial): TGCAGTGCGATTCAGGGGGAAATTGAGACG.

Turning to this clone: From the germline J gene comes the end of the CDR3, since the read stops 3 residues before it. V and J are TRBV7-2 and TRBJ1-1; D gene ambiguous. CDR3 length: 13 amino acids. The V gene's germline CDR1 is SGHTA and CDR2 FQGNSA. V lost 5 bases to trimming and J lost 4 bases, with 11 bases between them. The chain's CDR3 is CASSGQRSTEAFF. CDR3 bases read: TGTGCCAGCAGCGGGCAGAGGAGCACTGAA. The variable domain in full, completed from reference TRBV7-2 and TRBJ1-1, reads GAGVSQSPSNKVTEKGKDVELRCDPISGHTALYWYRQSLGQGLEFLIYFQGNSAPDKSGLPSDRFSAERTGGSVSTLTIQRTQQEDSAVYLCASSGQRSTEAFFGQGTRLTVV.

For this clone: From the germline J gene comes the end of the CDR3, since the read stops 3 residues before it. The V and J genes are TRBV13 and TRBJ2-3, with TRBD1 matching 8 bases. CDR3 length: 15 residues. The germline V gene encodes CDR1 PRHDT and CDR2 FYEKMQ (reference sequence). The sequenced part of the CDR3 DNA is TGTGCCAGCAGCTTTGGACAGGGTAGCAATCAGCCG. This gives the protein CASSFGQGSNQP. The whole CDR3 is CASSFGQGSNQPQYF.

Turning to this clone: Read sequence stops 3 residues before the CDR3 end, and the germline J gene provides the missing end. The chain joins TRBV29-1 to TRBJ2-2, with 7 bases aligning to TRBD1. Germline V gives CDR1 SQVTM, CDR2 ANQGSEA. The CDR3 extends over 12 amino acids. Partial CDR3 DNA: TGCAGCGTAGGGGGCGCAAATGAAAAG. Its translation is CSVGGANEK. The whole CDR3 is CSVGGANEKLFF.

Details on this clone: The read gets to within 3 residues of the CDR3 end, and the germline J gene fills in the rest. The chain has TRBV7-3 and TRBJ1-5, with 10 bases that match TRBD1. The germline gives CDR1 SGHTA, CDR2 FQGTGA. This CDR3 is 15 amino acids long. V lost 6 bases, J lost 7 bases, and 9 bases stayed unmatched. The CDR3 sequence is CASSLDRGHRQPQHF. The sequenced part of the CDR3 DNA is TGTGCCAGCAGTCTTGACAGGGGGCATCGGCAGCCC.

The CDR3 loop is CSAREYSGQGRGEQYF. CDR3 DNA (partial): TGCAGTGCTAGAGAATATTCGGGACAGGGTCGAGGCGAG. The V call is TRBV20-1, the J call TRBJ2-7; 9 nucleotides line up with TRBD1. Sequencing ends 3 residues short of the CDR3 end; the germline J gene provides the rest. The J segment lost 6 bases and the V segment lost 0 bases, leaving 12 bases of the junction unmatched. CDR3 length: 16 amino acids. The V gene's germline CDR1 is DFQATT and CDR2 SNEGSKA (reference sequence).

As to this clone: The read terminates 3 residues ahead of where the CDR3 ends, so the germline J gene completes it. The sample has other DNA sequences that encode this CDR3 too. The J gene is TRBJ1-5, the V gene TRBV30, with D possibly matching TRBD1 (5 bases). CDR3 length equals 13 residues. V lost 0 bases and J lost 4, with 7 bases in between. Looked up from germline, CDR1 is GTSNPN and CDR2 is SVGIG (reference sequence). The part of the CDR3 DNA that was read is TGTGCCTGGAGTGTTGAGGGGAATCAGCCC. Translating gives CAWSVEGNQP. The full CDR3 protein reads CAWSVEGNQPQHF.

In the case of this clone: The read is 3 residues too short to cover the CDR3 end, so that end is filled in from the germline J gene. The gene calls are TRBV5-4 and TRBJ1-1; TRBD1 matches 8 bases. The CDR3 consists of 15 residues. Germline trimming cut 5 bases from V and 6 bases from J; bases unmatched to any gene: 12. Germline V gives CDR1 SGHNT, CDR2 YYREEE (reference sequence). The covered CDR3 bases are TGTGCCAGCAGGGCCGGTGGACAGGGAGGCGCTGAA. Translated, it gives CASRAGGQGGAE. The full CDR3 is CASRAGGQGGAEAFF.

Turning to this clone: With the read ending 3 residues before the CDR3 end, the germline J gene is used to fill in that end. The chain joins TRBV19 to TRBJ1-1, with D tentatively TRBD1 (6 bases). Germline V gene data show CDR1 as LNHDA and CDR2 as SQIVND (reference sequence). The CDR3 loop spans 16 amino acids. With 5 bases removed from V and 1 base from J, the gap between germline ends came to 17 bases. The sequenced part of the CDR3 DNA is TGTGCCAGTAGTGCGCAGTTGGACAGCTCGAACACTGAA. It is translated as CASSAQLDSSNTE. The whole CDR3 sequence is CASSAQLDSSNTEAFF.

As concerns this clone: The read gets to within 3 residues of the CDR3 end, and the germline J gene fills in the rest. The chain has TRBV5-1 and TRBJ2-3; TRBD1 matches at 8 bases. The CDR3 length is 15 residues. Trimming cost V 4 bases and J 1 base; bases outside gene matches: 5. CDR1 and CDR2 from the germline V gene are SGHRS and YFSETQ. Partial CDR3 DNA: TGCGCCAGCAGCCCCAGGGGGCCTGGCACAGATACG. This codes for CASSPRGPGTDT. The complete CDR3 reads CASSPRGPGTDTQYF.

Turning to this clone: The read ends 3 residues before the CDR3 terminus; that terminus is restored from the germline J gene. V is TRBV11-2 and J is TRBJ1-2; TRBD1 agrees at 7 bases. After removal of 6 bases from V and 3 bases from J, the junction contained 10 bases not matched to a gene. The length of the CDR3 is 15 residues. Germline V gene sequence: CDR1 SGHAT, CDR2 FQNNGV. The part of the CDR3 DNA that was read is TGTGCCAGCAGTCAGGAGGGACAGAGTTACTATGGC. It is translated as CASSQEGQSYYG. The entire CDR3 reads CASSQEGQSYYGYTF.

As to this clone: The read ends 3 residues shy of where the CDR3 ends; the end is completed using the germline J gene. The rearrangement joins TRBV2 to TRBJ2-2, with D hard to call. Germline V CDR1 and CDR2: SNHLY, FYNNEI. Trimming removed 3 bases at V and 5 bases at J, with 13 bases between. This CDR3 spans 15 amino acids. The sequenced part of the CDR3 DNA is TGTGCCAGCAGTGAGGGCAGTGGTAGGACCGGGGAG. Protein: CASSEGSGRTGE. The complete CDR3 protein is CASSEGSGRTGELFF.

Regarding this clone: Coverage ceases 3 residues before the CDR3 finishes, and the germline J gene fills in the end. V usage is TRBV19 and J usage is TRBJ2-7, with D maybe TRBD1 (6 bases). With 4 bases removed from V and 3 bases from J, the gap between germline ends came to 10 bases. Germline-derived CDR1 and CDR2 are LNHDA and SQIVND (reference sequence). CDR3 length: 13 amino acids. The sequenced part of the CDR3 DNA is TGTGCCAGTAGTAACAGGGAGATCTACGAG. It specifies CASSNREIYE. The complete CDR3 sequence is CASSNREIYEQYF.

As to this clone: Coverage ceases 3 residues before the CDR3 finishes, and the germline J gene fills in the end. This chain uses TRBV30 with TRBJ2-4, with D perhaps TRBD2 (6 bases). CDR1 is GTSNPN, CDR2 SVGIG, per germline (reference sequence). This CDR3 spans 15 amino acids. This CDR3 reads CAWSVGGAVSYGQYF. Partial CDR3 DNA: TGTGCCTGGAGTGTAGGAGGGGCAGTTAGCTATGGT.

To note about this clone: The read stops 3 residues short of the end of the CDR3; the missing end is completed from the germline J gene. The chain joins TRBV7-9 to TRBJ2-7, with D possibly being TRBD2 (6 bases). In germline, CDR1 is SEHNR, CDR2 FQNEAQ (reference sequence). There are 14 residues in the CDR3. V was trimmed by 5 bases and J by 2 bases, leaving 13 bases between them. The sequenced part of the CDR3 DNA is TGTGCCAGCAGCCCCCGGGACTCTACCTACGAG. This sequence encodes CASSPRDSTYE. The entire CDR3 reads CASSPRDSTYEQYF.

On this clone: The read stops 3 residues short of the end of the CDR3; the missing end is completed from the germline J gene. The rearrangement uses TRBV28 and TRBJ1-2; a possible D gene is TRBD1 (5 bases). The V gene lost 6 bases and the J gene lost 2 bases, with 13 bases spanning the gap. This CDR3 comprises 14 residues. Germline CDR1 and CDR2: MDHEN and SYDVKM. Partial CDR3 DNA: TGTGCCAGCAGCTTTGACAGCCGCAACTATGGC. Residues: CASSFDSRNYG. The CDR3 in full is CASSFDSRNYGYTF.

Of note for this clone: The CDR3 end lies 3 residues beyond the end of the read and is filled in from the germline J gene. The chain uses TRBV5-1 and TRBJ1-2, with D tentatively TRBD1 (6 bases). Germline CDR1 is SGHRS and CDR2 is YFSETQ. This CDR3 contains 14 residues. CDR3 in amino acids: CASKRGQSSGDYTF. The covered CDR3 bases are TGCGCCAGCAAACGCGGACAGAGCTCGGGCGAC.

As to this clone: At one boundary the junction diverges from the germline segment, which might be a read error. Partial CDR3 DNA: TGTGCCAGCAGTTTAAGCCTAGCAGCGGAGACG. This translates into CASSLSLAAET. The whole CDR3 reads CASSLSLAAETQYF. The chain links TRBV7-3 to TRBJ2-3; weak D call: TRBD2 (5 bases). The CDR3 end is not reached by the read, which stops 3 residues before it; the germline J gene fills it in. Germline-derived CDR1 and CDR2 are SGHTA and FQGTGA. The CDR3 runs 14 residues.

For this clone: The read terminates 3 residues before the CDR3 end, so the remaining end is supplied by the germline J gene. This chain connects TRBV20-1 to TRBJ2-1, with 8 bases fitting TRBD2. The CDR3 runs to 15 residues. Germline V gene sequence: CDR1 DFQATT, CDR2 SNEGSKA (reference sequence). V was clipped by 0 bases and J by 9 bases; unmatched bases: 10. The DNA read from the CDR3 is TGCAGTGCTAGAGATGAGCGAGCGGGAGCGGGTGAG. This codes for CSARDERAGAGE. The entire CDR3 sequence reads CSARDERAGAGEQFF.

Of note for this clone: The read ends 3 residues early relative to the CDR3; the germline J gene fills the gap. The chain employs TRBV30 and TRBJ2-1; D is perhaps TRBD2 (6 bases). Trimming stripped 3 bases from V and 0 bases from J, with 9 bases between. Germline values: CDR1 GTSNPN, CDR2 SVGIG (reference sequence). CDR3 length: 14 amino acids. CDR3 sequence: CAWRLASSYNEQFF. CDR3 bases read: TGTGCCTGGAGACTAGCCAGCTCCTACAATGAG.

In regard to this clone: The DNA ends 3 residues before the CDR3 does, and the rest of the CDR3 is filled in from the germline J gene. The chain carries TRBV29-1 and TRBJ2-3; D call uncertain. The CDR3 has 12 amino acids. Germline-derived CDR1 and CDR2 are SQVTM and ANQGSEA. CDR3 DNA (partial): TGCAGCGTCGGTACTAACCAAGAGACG. Amino acid sequence: CSVGTNQET. The complete CDR3 reads CSVGTNQETQYF.

Notes on this clone: The read terminates 3 residues ahead of where the CDR3 ends, so the germline J gene completes it. The chain is built from TRBV27 and TRBJ2-3; D not certain. The CDR3 sequence is 14 residues long. Trimming removed 0 bases at V and 1 base at J, with 5 bases between. Germline V gene sequence: CDR1 MNHEY, CDR2 SMNVEV (reference sequence). The DNA read from the CDR3 is TGTGCCAGCAGTTTATCGTTAGGCACAGATACG. This sequence encodes CASSLSLGTDT. The whole CDR3 protein is CASSLSLGTDTQYF.

In terms of frequency, this clone is medium-sized. The CDR3 end falls 3 residues outside the read, so it is completed with the germline J gene. The V call is TRBV7-3, the J call TRBJ2-5; 9 nucleotides line up with TRBD2. CDR3 length: 16 amino acids. CDR1 SGHTA and CDR2 FQGTGA come from the germline V gene. J gave up 2 bases and V 2 bases, and 6 bases lay outside the gene matches. The CDR3 bases that were read are TGTGCCAGCAGCTTAGGGAATAGCGGGGGTCAAGAGACC. As protein: CASSLGNSGGQET. The complete CDR3 protein is CASSLGNSGGQETQYF.

The CDR3 reads CASSFGQDDRSYTF. Incomplete CDR3 DNA: TGTGCCAGCAGCTTCGGACAGGACGACCGGAGC. The J gene is TRBJ1-2, the V gene TRBV11-2; 7 nucleotides align to TRBD1. Read sequence stops 3 residues before the CDR3 end, and the germline J gene provides the missing end. This CDR3 comprises 14 residues. The germline gives CDR1 SGHAT, CDR2 FQNNGV. The variable domain in full, completed from reference TRBV11-2 and TRBJ1-2, reads EAGVAQSPRYKIIEKRQSVAFWCNPISGHATLYWYQQILGQGPKLLIQFQNNGVVDDSQLPKDRFSAERLKGVDSTLKIQPAKLEDSAVYLCASSFGQDDRSYTFGSGTRLTVV.

A note on this clone: The read gets to within 3 residues of the CDR3 end, and the germline J gene fills in the rest. Other nucleotide sequences from this sample produce the same CDR3. The chain recombines TRBV2 with TRBJ2-7; 8 bases are a match to TRBD1. Germline V gene data show CDR1 as SNHLY and CDR2 as FYNNEI. With V trimmed by 8 bases and J by 2 bases, 5 bases remained unmatched. The CDR3 length is 13 residues. This CDR3 is CASRGQVTYEQYF. Partial CDR3 DNA: TGTGCCAGCCGGGGACAGGTGACCTACGAG.